This T cell receptor (beta chain) was recorded in a study of blood T cell repertoires in COVID-19. V was shortened by 5 bases and J by 4 bases, with 15 bases between the two germline ends. The CDR3 sequence is 15 residues long. Looked up from germline, CDR1 is SGHRS and CDR2 is YFSETQ. TCRdb keeps only in-frame clones here, not all; method: immunoSEQ multiplex PCR. The table lists about 310,000 clones, roughly 84% of them singletons, with 1% in the top ten. The sequence was collected from a man aged 45 to 65 with active or convalescent COVID-19. The rearrangement uses TRBV5-1 and TRBJ2-2, with D perhaps matching TRBD2 (5 bases). Sequencing was carried out using peripheral blood. In DNA, the CDR3 is TGCGCCAGCAGTTCCGCAGCCGAGGGCACCGGGGAGCTGTTTTTT. Translating it yields CASSSAAEGTGELFF.